Below, one T cell receptor (beta chain) is given with its context. Each population that was sorted was more than 98% pure. This CDR3 has 12 amino acids. Looked up from germline, CDR1 is SQVTM and CDR2 is ANQGSEA. The germline V and J ends were trimmed by 8 bases and 3 bases, with 13 bases remaining between them. The authors reverse transcribed all of the isolated RNA, so sequencing captured expressed TCRB transcripts. Clones were sequenced by immunoSEQ multiplex PCR, and TCRdb holds only the in-frame ones, with some missing. Here the sample spans hundreds of thousands of clones, around 13% being singletons. The sample belongs to a study of beta chain features in type 1 diabetes. Study-wide background: The samples had around 98 million sorted cells examined in all.

This clonotype was obtained from a man between 18 and 35 years old in good health. The J gene is TRBJ1-2, the V gene TRBV29-1; D may be TRBD1 (6 bases). The sequencing input was naive CD4+ T cells from blood. This chain's CDR3 is CSSPGADYGYTF. DNA for the CDR3: TGCAGCTCCCCAGGGGCGGACTATGGCTACACCTTC.